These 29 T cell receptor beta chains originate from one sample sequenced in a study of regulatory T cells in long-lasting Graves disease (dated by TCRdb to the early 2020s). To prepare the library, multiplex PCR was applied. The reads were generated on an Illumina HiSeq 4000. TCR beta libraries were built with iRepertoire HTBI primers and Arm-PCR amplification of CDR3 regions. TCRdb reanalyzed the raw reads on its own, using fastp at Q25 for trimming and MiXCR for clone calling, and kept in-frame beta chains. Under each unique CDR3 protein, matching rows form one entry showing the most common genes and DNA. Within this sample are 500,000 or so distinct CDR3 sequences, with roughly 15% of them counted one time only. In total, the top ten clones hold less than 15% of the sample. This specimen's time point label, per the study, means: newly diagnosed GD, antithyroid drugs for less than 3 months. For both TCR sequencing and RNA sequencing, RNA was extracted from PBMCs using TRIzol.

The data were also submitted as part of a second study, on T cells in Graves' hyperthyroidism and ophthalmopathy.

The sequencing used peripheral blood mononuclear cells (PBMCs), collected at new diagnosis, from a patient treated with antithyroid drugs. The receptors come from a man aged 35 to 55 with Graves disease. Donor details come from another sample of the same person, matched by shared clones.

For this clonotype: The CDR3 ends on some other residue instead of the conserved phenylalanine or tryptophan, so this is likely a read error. The DNA of the CDR3 is TGTGCCAGCAGTGAAGGGCGGAACACTGAAGCTTTCCTT. This translates into CASSEGRNTEAFL. V gene TRBV6-1 combines with J gene TRBJ1-1; D unclear. The CDR3 contains 13 residues. V was cut by 1 base and J by 1 base, with 4 bases left in between. CDR1 is MNHNS and CDR2 is SASEGT in the germline V gene.

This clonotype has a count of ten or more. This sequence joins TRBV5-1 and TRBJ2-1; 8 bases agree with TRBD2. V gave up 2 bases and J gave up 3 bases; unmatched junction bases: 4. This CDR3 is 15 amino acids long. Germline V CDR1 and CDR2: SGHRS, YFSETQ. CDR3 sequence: CASSFAGTSYNEQFF. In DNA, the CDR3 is TGCGCCAGCAGCTTTGCCGGGACTAGCTACAATGAGCAGTTCTTC.

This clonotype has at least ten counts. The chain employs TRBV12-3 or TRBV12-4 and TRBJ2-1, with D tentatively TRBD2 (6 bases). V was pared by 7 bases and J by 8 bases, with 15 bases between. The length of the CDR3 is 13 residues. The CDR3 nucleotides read TGTGCCAGCACCCACCGGTGGGGGGATGAGCAGTTCTTC. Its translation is CASTHRWGDEQFF.

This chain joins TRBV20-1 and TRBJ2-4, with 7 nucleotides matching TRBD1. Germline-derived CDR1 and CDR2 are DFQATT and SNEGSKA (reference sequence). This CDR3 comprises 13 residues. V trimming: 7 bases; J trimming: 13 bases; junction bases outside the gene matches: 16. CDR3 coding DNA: TGCAGTGTACCGGGACAGAGGCCCCTCGGGCAGTACTTC. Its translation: CSVPGQRPLGQYF.

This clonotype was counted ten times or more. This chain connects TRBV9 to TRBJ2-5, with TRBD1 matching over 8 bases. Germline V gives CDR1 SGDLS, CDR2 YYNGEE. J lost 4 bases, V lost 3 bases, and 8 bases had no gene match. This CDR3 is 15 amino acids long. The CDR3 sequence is CASSARGLVGETQYF. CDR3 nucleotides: TGTGCCAGCAGCGCCAGGGGGCTCGTGGGAGAGACCCAGTACTTC.

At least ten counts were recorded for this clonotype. The DNA of the CDR3 is TGCGCCAGCAGCTTGGCCATCAATAACTACGAGCAGTACTTC. Encoded protein: CASSLAINNYEQYF. The chain carries TRBV5-1 and TRBJ2-7, with D hard to call. Trimming took off 0 bases at V and 3 bases at J, with 10 bases between the two ends. Germline V gene sequence: CDR1 SGHRS, CDR2 YFSETQ. This CDR3 spans 14 amino acids.

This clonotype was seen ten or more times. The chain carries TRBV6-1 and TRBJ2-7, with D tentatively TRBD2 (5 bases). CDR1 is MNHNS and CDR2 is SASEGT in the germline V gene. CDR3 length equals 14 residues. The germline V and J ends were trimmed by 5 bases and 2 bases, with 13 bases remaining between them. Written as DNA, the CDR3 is TGTGCCAGCAGTCAACAAGAGGGAACCTACGAGCAGTACTTC. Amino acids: CASSQQEGTYEQYF.

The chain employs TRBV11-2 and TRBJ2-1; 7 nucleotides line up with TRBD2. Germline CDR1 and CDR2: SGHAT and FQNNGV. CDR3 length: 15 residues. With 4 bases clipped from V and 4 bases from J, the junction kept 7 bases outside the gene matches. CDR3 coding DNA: TGTGCCAGCAGCTCCGGTAACGGGGGGTACAATGAGCAGTTCTTC. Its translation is CASSSGNGGYNEQFF.

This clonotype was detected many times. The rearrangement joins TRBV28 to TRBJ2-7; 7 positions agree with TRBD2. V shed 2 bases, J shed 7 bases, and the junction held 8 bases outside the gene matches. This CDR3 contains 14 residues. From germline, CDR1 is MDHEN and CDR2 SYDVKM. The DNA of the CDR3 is TGTGCCAGCAGTTTACAACTAGCGATGGGGGAGCAGTACTTC. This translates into CASSLQLAMGEQYF.

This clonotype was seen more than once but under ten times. CDR3 coding DNA: TGTGCCAGCAGCCCTCGGACAGGACTCTCCTACAATGAGCAGTTCTTC. Translated: CASSPRTGLSYNEQFF. This chain links TRBV7-9 with TRBJ2-1; TRBD1 matches 7 bases. The CDR3 sequence is 16 residues long. Germline CDR1 reads SEHNR; CDR2 reads FQNEAQ (reference sequence). Trimming took 5 bases from V and 0 from J; bases not matched to a gene: 7.

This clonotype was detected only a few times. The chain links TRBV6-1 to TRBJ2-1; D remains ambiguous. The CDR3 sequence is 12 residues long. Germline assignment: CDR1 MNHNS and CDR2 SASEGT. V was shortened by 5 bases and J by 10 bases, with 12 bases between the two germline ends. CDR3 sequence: CASSPYEAEQFF. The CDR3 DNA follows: TGTGCCAGCAGTCCCTATGAAGCCGAGCAGTTCTTC.

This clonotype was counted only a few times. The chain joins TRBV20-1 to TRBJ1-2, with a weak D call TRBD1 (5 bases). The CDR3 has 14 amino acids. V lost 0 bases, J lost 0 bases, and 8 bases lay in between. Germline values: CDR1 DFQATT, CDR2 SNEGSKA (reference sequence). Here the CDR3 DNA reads TGCAGTGCTAGAGATCCGGGGGCTAACTATGGCTACACCTTC. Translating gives CSARDPGANYGYTF.

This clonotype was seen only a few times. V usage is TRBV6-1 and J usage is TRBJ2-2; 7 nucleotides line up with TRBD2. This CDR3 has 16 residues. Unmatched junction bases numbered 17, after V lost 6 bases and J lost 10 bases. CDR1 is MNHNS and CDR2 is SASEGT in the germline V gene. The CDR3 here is CASSPPGGGNTPELFF. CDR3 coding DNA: TGTGCCAGCAGCCCCCCGGGGGGAGGGAACACTCCGGAGCTGTTTTTT.

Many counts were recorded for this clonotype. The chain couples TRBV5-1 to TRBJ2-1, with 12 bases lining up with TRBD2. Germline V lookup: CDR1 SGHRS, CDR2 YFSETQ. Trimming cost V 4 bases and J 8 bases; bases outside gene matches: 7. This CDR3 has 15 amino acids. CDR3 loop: CASSQLAGGTDEQFF. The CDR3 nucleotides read TGCGCCAGCAGCCAGCTAGCGGGAGGGACGGATGAGCAGTTCTTC.

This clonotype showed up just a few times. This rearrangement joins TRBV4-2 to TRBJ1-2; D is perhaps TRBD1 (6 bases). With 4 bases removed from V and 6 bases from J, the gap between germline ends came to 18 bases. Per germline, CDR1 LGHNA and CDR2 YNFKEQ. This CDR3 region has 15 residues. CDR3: CASSPYTTQGHGYTF. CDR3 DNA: TGTGCCAGCAGCCCTTATACGACACAGGGCCATGGCTACACCTTC.

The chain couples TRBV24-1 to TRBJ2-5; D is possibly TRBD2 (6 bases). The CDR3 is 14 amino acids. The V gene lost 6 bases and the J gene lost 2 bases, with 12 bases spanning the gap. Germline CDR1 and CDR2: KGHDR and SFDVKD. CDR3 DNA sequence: TGTGCCACCAGTTCCCGGGGGTTTCAAGAGACCCAGTACTTC. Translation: CATSSRGFQETQYF.

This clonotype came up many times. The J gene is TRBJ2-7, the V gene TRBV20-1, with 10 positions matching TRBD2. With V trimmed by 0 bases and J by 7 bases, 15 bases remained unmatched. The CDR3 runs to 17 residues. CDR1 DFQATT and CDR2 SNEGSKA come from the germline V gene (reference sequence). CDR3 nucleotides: TGCAGTGCTAGAGATCGGGGCGCAAGCGGGAGGGCCGAGGAGCAGTACTTC. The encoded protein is CSARDRGASGRAEEQYF.

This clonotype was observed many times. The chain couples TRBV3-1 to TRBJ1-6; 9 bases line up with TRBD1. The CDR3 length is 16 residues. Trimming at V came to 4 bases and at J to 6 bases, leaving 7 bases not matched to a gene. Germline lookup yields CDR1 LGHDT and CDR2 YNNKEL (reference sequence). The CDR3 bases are TGTGCCAGCAGCCGCGCGGGACAGGGCCCTAATTCACCCCTCCACTTT. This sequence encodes CASSRAGQGPNSPLHF.

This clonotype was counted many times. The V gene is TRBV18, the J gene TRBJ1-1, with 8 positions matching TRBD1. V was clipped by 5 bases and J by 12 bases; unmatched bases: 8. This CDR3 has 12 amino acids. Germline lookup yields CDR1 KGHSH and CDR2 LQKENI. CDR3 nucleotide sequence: TGTGCCAGCTCAAAGGACAGGGATAGGTCTTTCTTT. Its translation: CASSKDRDRSFF.

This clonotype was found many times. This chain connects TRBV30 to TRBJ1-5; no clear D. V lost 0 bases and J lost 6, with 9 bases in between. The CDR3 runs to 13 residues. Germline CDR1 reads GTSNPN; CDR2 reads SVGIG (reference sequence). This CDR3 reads CAWSVQAGQPQHF. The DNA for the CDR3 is TGTGCCTGGAGTGTGCAGGCGGGTCAGCCCCAGCATTTT.

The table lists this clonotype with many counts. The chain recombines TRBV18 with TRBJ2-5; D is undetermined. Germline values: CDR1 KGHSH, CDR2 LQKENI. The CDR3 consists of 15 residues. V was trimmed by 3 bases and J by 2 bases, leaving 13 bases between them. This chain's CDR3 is CASSPVATRQETQYF. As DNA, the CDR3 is TGTGCCAGCTCACCGGTCGCTACGCGGCAAGAGACCCAGTACTTC. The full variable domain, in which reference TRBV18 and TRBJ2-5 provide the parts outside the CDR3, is NAGVMQNPRHLVRRRGQEARLRCSPMKGHSHVYWYRQLPEEGLKFMVYLQKENIIDESGMPKERFSAEFPKEGPSILRIQQVVRGDSAAYFCASSPVATRQETQYFGPGTRLLVL.

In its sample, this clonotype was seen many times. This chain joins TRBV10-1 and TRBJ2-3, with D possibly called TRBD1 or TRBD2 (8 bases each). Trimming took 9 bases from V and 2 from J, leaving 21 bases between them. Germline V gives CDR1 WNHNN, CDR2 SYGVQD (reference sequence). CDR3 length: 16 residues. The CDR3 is CARCGRSDRDTDTQYF. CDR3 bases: TGCGCCAGATGCGGGAGGTCGGACAGGGACACAGATACGCAGTATTTT.

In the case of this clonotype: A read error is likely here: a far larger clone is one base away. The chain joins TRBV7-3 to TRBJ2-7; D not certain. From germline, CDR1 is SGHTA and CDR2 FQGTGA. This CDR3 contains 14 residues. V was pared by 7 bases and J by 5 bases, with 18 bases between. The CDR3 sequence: CASTLIGSPHEQYF. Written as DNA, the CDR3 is TGTGCCAGCACCTTGATAGGGTCTCCCCACGAGCAGTACTTC. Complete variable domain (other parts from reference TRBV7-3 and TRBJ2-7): GAGVSQTPSNKVTEKGKYVELRCDPISGHTALYWYRQSLGQGPEFLIYFQGTGAADDSGLPNDRFFAVRPEGSVSTLKIQRTERGDSAVYLCASTLIGSPHEQYFGPGTRLTVT.

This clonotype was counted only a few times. This chain's CDR3 is CASRVTVGTEAFF. The CDR3 DNA is TGTGCCAGTAGGGTGACAGTTGGCACTGAAGCTTTCTTT. This chain uses TRBV19 with TRBJ1-1; perhaps TRBD1 as D (5 bases). V was shortened by 6 bases and J by 4 bases, with 12 bases between the two germline ends. Germline V lookup: CDR1 LNHDA, CDR2 SQIVND (reference sequence). The CDR3 sequence is 13 residues long.

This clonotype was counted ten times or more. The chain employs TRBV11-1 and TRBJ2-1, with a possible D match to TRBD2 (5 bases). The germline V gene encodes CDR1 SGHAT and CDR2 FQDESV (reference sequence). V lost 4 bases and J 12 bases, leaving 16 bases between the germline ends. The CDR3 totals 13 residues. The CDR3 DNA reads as TGTGCCAGCAGCTCCGAAACGGAGGCCCGGCAGTTCTTC. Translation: CASSSETEARQFF.

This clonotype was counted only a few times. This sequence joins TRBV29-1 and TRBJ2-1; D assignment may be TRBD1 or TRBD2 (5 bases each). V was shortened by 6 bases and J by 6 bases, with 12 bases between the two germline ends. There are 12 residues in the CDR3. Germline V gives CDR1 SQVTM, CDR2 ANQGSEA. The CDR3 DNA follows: TGCAGCGTGGGGCTAGCCAGCAATGAGCAGTTCTTC. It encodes CSVGLASNEQFF.

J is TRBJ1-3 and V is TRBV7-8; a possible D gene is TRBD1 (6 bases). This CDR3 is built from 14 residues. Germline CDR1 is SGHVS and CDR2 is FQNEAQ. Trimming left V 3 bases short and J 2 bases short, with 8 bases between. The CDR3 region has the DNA TGTGCCAGCAGCTTCAGGGGAACTGGAAACACCATATATTTT. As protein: CASSFRGTGNTIYF.

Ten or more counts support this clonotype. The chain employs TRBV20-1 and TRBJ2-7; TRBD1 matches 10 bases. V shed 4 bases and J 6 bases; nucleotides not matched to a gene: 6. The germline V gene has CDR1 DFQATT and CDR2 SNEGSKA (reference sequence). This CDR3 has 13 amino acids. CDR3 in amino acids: CSAKGQGVGEQYF. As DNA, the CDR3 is TGCAGTGCTAAAGGACAGGGGGTAGGCGAGCAGTACTTC.

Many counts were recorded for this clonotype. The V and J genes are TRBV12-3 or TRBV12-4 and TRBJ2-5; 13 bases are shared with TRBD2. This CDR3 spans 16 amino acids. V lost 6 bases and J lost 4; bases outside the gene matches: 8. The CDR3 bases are TGTGCCAGCAGAGAAGGACTAGCGGGAGTAAGAGAGACCCAGTACTTC. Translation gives CASREGLAGVRETQYF.